This entry is about one T cell receptor beta chain. The CDR3 has 15 amino acids. Trimming stripped 5 bases from V and 5 bases from J, with 18 bases between. Germline CDR1 and CDR2: LNHDA and SQIVND (reference sequence). This table comes from immunoSEQ multiplex PCR, and its TCRdb copy is limited to in-frame clones, with some not included. Among around 120,000 clones listed, approximately 94% were seen once. The data derive from a study of control samples from healthy donors and cancer patients. The TCR originated in a man aged 50-59 years with head and neck cancer. The sequenced sample was PBMCs. The rearrangement links TRBV19 to TRBJ2-5; D ambiguous. CDR3 in amino acids: CASSPPGWSRETQYF. DNA of the CDR3: TGTGCCAGTAGTCCCCCGGGTTGGAGTAGGGAGACCCAGTACTTC.